A single sample gave rise to the 6 T cell receptor beta chains below, sequenced in a study of blood T cell repertoires in COVID-19. Profiled with immunoSEQ multiplex PCR; TCRdb holds only in-frame clones, not every one. This sample has about 70,000 clones; around nine tenths occur once, and the top ten carry more than 1.1%. Sequencing used peripheral blood. Receptors were obtained from a human donor in a cohort sampled during active COVID-19.

This chain uses TRBV3-1 (or the pseudogene TRBV3-2) with TRBJ2-7; no definite D call. The V end lost 4 bases, the J end lost 0 bases, and 19 bases lay between the germline ends. The CDR3 sequence is 17 residues long. Looked up from germline, CDR1 is LGHDT and CDR2 is YNNKEL (reference sequence). CDR3 coding DNA: TGTGCCAGCAGCCCGAACCCGTTTGAGCTGAGCTCCTACGAGCAGTACTTC. Translating it yields CASSPNPFELSSYEQYF.

As concerns this clone: This sample also contains other DNA sequences that code for the same CDR3. This rearrangement joins TRBV19 to TRBJ2-7; 13 nucleotides match TRBD2. After removal of 3 bases from V and 3 bases from J, the junction contained 2 bases not matched to a gene. The CDR3 has 15 residues. Germline V gives CDR1 LNHDA, CDR2 SQIVND (reference sequence). CDR3: CASSMRLAGGYEQYV. The CDR3 nucleotides read TGTGCCAGTAGTATGAGACTAGCGGGGGGCTACGAGCAGTACGTC.

The chain links TRBV6-4 to TRBJ2-7; 11 nucleotides align to TRBD2. V shed 1 base and J 0 bases; nucleotides not matched to a gene: 5. The germline CDR1 and CDR2 sequences are MRHNA and SNTAGT. This CDR3 contains 17 residues. CDR3 DNA sequence: TGTGCCAGCAGTGACTTTACTAGCGGGAGTATCTCCTACGAGCAGTACGTC. Encoded protein: CASSDFTSGSISYEQYV.

The rearrangement uses TRBV3-1 (or the pseudogene TRBV3-2) and TRBJ2-5; 9 nucleotides match TRBD2. The CDR3 length is 16 residues. Germline CDR1 LGHDT, CDR2 YNNKEL (reference sequence). V shed 0 bases and J 3 bases; nucleotides not matched to a gene: 5. The CDR3 nucleotides read TGTGCCAGCAGCCAAGATAGGGGACTAGCAGAAGAGACCCAGTACTTC. It yields the protein CASSQDRGLAEETQYF.

The rearrangement uses TRBV4-2 and TRBJ2-7, with TRBD1 matching 9 bases. The CDR3 length is 16 residues. Trimming removed 0 bases from V and 1 base from J; junction bases left unmatched: 4. Germline assignment: CDR1 LGHNA and CDR2 YNFKEQ. The CDR3 DNA follows: TGTGCCAGCAGCCAAGAGGGGACAGGGCTATCCTACGAGCAGTACTTC. It is translated as CASSQEGTGLSYEQYF.

The rearrangement uses TRBV19 and TRBJ2-5; D unclear. The CDR3 is 14 residues long. The germline V gene has CDR1 LNHDA and CDR2 SQIVND (reference sequence). V shed 3 bases and J shed 5 bases, with 13 bases lying between them. The CDR3 is CASSIGPTQETQYF. The CDR3 nucleotides read TGTGCCAGTAGTATCGGCCCGACTCAGGAGACCCAGTACTTC. Complete variable domain (other parts from reference TRBV19 and TRBJ2-5): DGGITQSPKYLFRKEGQNVTLSCEQNLNHDAMYWYRQDPGQGLRLIYYSQIVNDFQKGDIAEGYSVSREKKESFPLTVTSAQKNPTAFYLCASSIGPTQETQYFGPGTRLLVL.